The entry below gives a single TCR beta chain sequence along with its context. Its antigen is still unknown. This entry comes from a study of T cells in localized non-small cell lung cancer. General study results and limits: Because researchers sequenced only one region of the tumor, heterogeneity is still possible.

The method was immunoSEQ multiplex PCR; TCRdb's version includes in-frame clones alone and lacks a portion of them. This repertoire shows 30,000 to 35,000 clones, 93% found once; its top ten account for 7.9%. CDR3 length equals 14 residues. V was clipped by 0 bases and J by 5 bases, with 11 bases between them. From germline, CDR1 is SGDLS and CDR2 YYNGEE. The receptor's source is a female donor over 55 with stage I lung adenocarcinoma. Specimen: peripheral blood, collected before any cancer treatment. The V and J genes are TRBV9 and TRBJ1-2; D remains unclear. DNA of the CDR3: TGTGCCAGCAGCGTAGAGAGTGTCCTGTATGGCTACACCTTC. Translation: CASSVESVLYGYTF. Together with reference TRBV9 and TRBJ1-2, the CDR3 gives the full variable domain: DSGVTQTPKHLITATGQRVTLRCSPRSGDLSVYWYQQSLDQGLQFLIQYYNGEERAKGNILERFSAQQFPDLHSELNLSSLELGDSALYFCASSVESVLYGYTFGSGTRLTVV.